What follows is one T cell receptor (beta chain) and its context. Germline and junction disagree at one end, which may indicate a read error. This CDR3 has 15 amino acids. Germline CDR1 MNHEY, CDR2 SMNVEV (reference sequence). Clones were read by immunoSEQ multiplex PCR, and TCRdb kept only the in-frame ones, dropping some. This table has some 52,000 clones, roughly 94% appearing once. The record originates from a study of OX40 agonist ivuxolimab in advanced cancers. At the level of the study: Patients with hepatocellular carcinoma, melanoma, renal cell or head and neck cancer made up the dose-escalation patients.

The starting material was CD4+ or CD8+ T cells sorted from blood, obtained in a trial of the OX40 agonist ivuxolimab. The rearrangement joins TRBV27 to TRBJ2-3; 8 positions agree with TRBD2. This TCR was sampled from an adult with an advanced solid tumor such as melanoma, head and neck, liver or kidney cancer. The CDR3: CASGLSRGGTDTQYF. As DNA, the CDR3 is TGTGCCAGCGGTTTGTCGCGGGGGGGCACAGATACGCAGTATTTT.